Below, 20 T cell receptor beta chains from the same sample are listed, as sequenced in a study of cytotoxic CD8 clonotypes in ibrutinib-treated CLL. TCRdb's table, derived via immunoSEQ multiplex PCR, lists solely in-frame clones and lacks some. The sample holds roughly 250,000 clones, less than 75% seen once. This specimen consisted of PBMCs, obtained after 24 months of ibrutinib treatment. These receptor sequences come from a human donor with chronic lymphocytic leukemia.

This chain links TRBV28 with TRBJ1-2; possible D gene TRBD1, 5 bases. The germline gives CDR1 MDHEN, CDR2 SYDVKM. This CDR3 spans 14 amino acids. Trimming stripped 6 bases from V and 8 bases from J, with 19 bases between. The CDR3 bases are TGTGCCAGCAGAGCCTGGGGGAGGGCTGAAGGCTACACCTTC. Its protein product is CASRAWGRAEGYTF.

This clone was detected only once. The chain is built from TRBV5-6 and TRBJ1-4, with D maybe TRBD1 (5 bases). The CDR3 sequence is 15 residues long. Per germline, CDR1 SGHDT and CDR2 YYEEEE. V lost 3 bases, J lost 5 bases, and 14 bases lay in between. CDR3 sequence: CASSSVRDGNEKLFF. The DNA for the CDR3 is TGTGCCAGCAGCTCAGTTCGGGACGGGAATGAAAAACTGTTTTTT.

In DNA, the CDR3 is TGTGCCTGGATTATAGGGGGGCGTCCGAATGAGCAGTTCTTC. Translated, it gives CAWIIGGRPNEQFF. This chain connects TRBV30 to TRBJ2-1; D might be TRBD1 or TRBD2, each matching 6 bases. The V end lost 4 bases, the J end lost 7 bases, and 17 bases lay between the germline ends. The CDR3 covers 14 residues. CDR1 and CDR2 (germline): GTSNPN, SVGIG (reference sequence). The entire variable domain, with the rest obtained from reference TRBV30 and TRBJ2-1, is as follows: SQTIHQWPATLVQPVGSPLSLECTVEGTSNPNLYWYRQAAGRGLQLLFYSVGIGQISSEVPQNLSASRPQDRQFILSSKKLLLSDSGFYLCAWIIGGRPNEQFFGPGTRLTVL.

V gene TRBV10-1 combines with J gene TRBJ2-1; TRBD2 matches at 7 bases. There are 15 residues in the CDR3. V shed 2 bases, J shed 4 bases, and the junction held 5 bases outside the gene matches. CDR1 and CDR2 from the germline V gene are WNHNN and SYGVQD (reference sequence). The CDR3 DNA reads as TGCGCCAGCAGTGAGGCTAGCGGAACATACAATGAGCAGTTCTTC. Translated, it gives CASSEASGTYNEQFF.

V gene TRBV6-5 combines with J gene TRBJ2-1, with D possibly being TRBD2 (6 bases). Germline-derived CDR1 and CDR2 are MNHEY and SVGAGI. V dropped 7 bases and J dropped 2 bases, with 12 bases sitting between them. The CDR3 is 14 amino acids. The CDR3 bases are TGTGCCAGCACCCGGGACTCGACCTACAATGAGCAGTTCTTC. Translated, it gives CASTRDSTYNEQFF.

The CDR3 DNA reads TGTGCCAGCAGTTACTCCCGGGCCCGGGGTGGAAACACCATATATTTT. It yields the protein CASSYSRARGGNTIYF. This chain uses TRBV6-5 with TRBJ1-3; D call uncertain. The CDR3 covers 16 residues. Trimming stripped 0 bases from V and 3 bases from J, with 12 bases between. The V gene's germline CDR1 is MNHEY and CDR2 SVGAGI.

V usage is TRBV27 and J usage is TRBJ2-7, with 7 nucleotides matching TRBD2. CDR3 length: 13 amino acids. V lost 8 bases, J lost 6 bases, and 10 bases stayed unmatched. Per the germline V gene, CDR1 is MNHEY and CDR2 is SMNVEV (reference sequence). The CDR3 is CASHRGDSGEQYF. In nucleotides, the CDR3 is TGTGCCAGCCACCGGGGGGACTCGGGCGAGCAGTACTTC.

CDR3 region: CASSEGSSYNEQFF. The CDR3 region has the DNA TGTGCCAGCAGTGAGGGAAGCTCCTACAATGAGCAGTTCTTC. V usage is TRBV2 and J usage is TRBJ2-1; no firm D call. Trimming removed 3 bases at V and 0 bases at J, with 6 bases between. Germline V gives CDR1 SNHLY, CDR2 FYNNEI. This CDR3 has 14 amino acids.

The chain links TRBV6-6 to TRBJ1-3; D gene uncertain. In germline, CDR1 is MNHNY, CDR2 SVGAGI (reference sequence). Trimming shortened V by 6 bases and J by 0 bases, and 12 bases separated the two germline ends. This CDR3 has 15 amino acids. The CDR3 DNA follows: TGTGCCAGCAGGACCTCGTGGCTCTCTGGAAACACCATATATTTT. This encodes CASRTSWLSGNTIYF.

CDR3: CASSQDYRRDHEQFF. CDR3 in DNA: TGCGCCAGCAGCCAAGATTACCGTAGGGACCATGAGCAGTTCTTC. This sequence joins TRBV4-3 and TRBJ2-1; the D gene could be TRBD1 or TRBD2 (5 bases each). Trimming shortened V by 0 bases and J by 8 bases, and 14 bases separated the two germline ends. Germline lookup yields CDR1 LGHNA and CDR2 YSLEER. The CDR3 has 15 amino acids.

The chain uses TRBV9 and TRBJ2-1; D is possibly TRBD1 or TRBD2 (5 bases each). The germline V and J ends were trimmed by 5 bases and 3 bases, with 15 bases remaining between them. This CDR3 is built from 15 residues. Germline V CDR1 and CDR2: SGDLS, YYNGEE. The CDR3 region is CASSTEGPLYNEQFF. The CDR3 DNA reads as TGTGCCAGCAGTACAGAGGGACCGCTCTACAATGAGCAGTTCTTC.

This clone was seen only a few times. V gene TRBV27 combines with J gene TRBJ2-7; D not resolved. Trimming stripped 10 bases from V and 3 bases from J, with 13 bases between. There are 12 residues in the CDR3. Germline V gene sequence: CDR1 MNHEY, CDR2 SMNVEV (reference sequence). As DNA, the CDR3 is TGTGCCAACCAGCTGGGTATCTACGAGCAGTACTTC. Protein sequence: CANQLGIYEQYF.

The rearrangement uses TRBV6-1 and TRBJ2-1; D gene uncertain. Trimming shortened V by 7 bases and J by 8 bases, and 15 bases separated the two germline ends. Looked up from germline, CDR1 is MNHNS and CDR2 is SASEGT. The CDR3 length is 13 residues. CDR3 DNA: TGTGCCAGCAAGCATGACCCAAGGGATGAGCAGTTCTTC. Translation gives CASKHDPRDEQFF.

Only one count was recorded for this clone. This chain uses TRBV2 with TRBJ2-3; D is possibly TRBD2 (6 bases). CDR3 length equals 16 residues. V shed 5 bases and J shed 4 bases, with 19 bases lying between them. The V gene's germline CDR1 is SNHLY and CDR2 FYNNEI. The CDR3 here is CASSPGTGTKADTQYF. In nucleotides, the CDR3 is TGTGCCAGCAGTCCCGGGACTGGAACGAAGGCAGATACGCAGTATTTT.

The genes are TRBV14 and TRBJ1-2, with 12 bases matching TRBD1. Trimming cost V 4 bases and J 7 bases; bases outside gene matches: 7. The CDR3 consists of 15 residues. CDR1 SGHDN and CDR2 FVKESK come from the germline V gene. This chain's CDR3 is CASSRGTGGLFGYTF. CDR3 bases: TGTGCCAGCAGCCGAGGGACAGGGGGCTTGTTTGGCTACACCTTC.

This clone was observed a handful of times. The CDR3 protein is CASSLLSEQFF. CDR3 DNA sequence: TGTGCCAGCAGCTTACTGAGTGAGCAGTTCTTC. This chain joins TRBV7-9 and TRBJ2-1; D is ambiguous. This CDR3 has 11 amino acids. V dropped 2 bases and J dropped 9 bases, with 5 bases sitting between them. The germline V gene encodes CDR1 SEHNR and CDR2 FQNEAQ (reference sequence).

The chain employs TRBV27 and TRBJ2-7; weak D call: TRBD2 (5 bases). Germline assignment: CDR1 MNHEY and CDR2 SMNVEV (reference sequence). The V end was cut by 3 bases, the J end by 6 bases, with 12 bases between. The CDR3 has 13 amino acids. The CDR3 region is CASSFATRSEQYF. The DNA for the CDR3 is TGTGCCAGCAGTTTCGCCACTAGGAGCGAGCAGTACTTC.

The chain uses TRBV25-1 and TRBJ2-5, with TRBD2 matching over 8 bases. Trimming cost V 5 bases and J 0 bases; bases outside gene matches: 11. CDR1 MGHDK and CDR2 SYGVNS come from the germline V gene. The CDR3 is 17 residues long. The CDR3 DNA sequence: TGTGCCAGCAGTCGGGAGGGGGGAGAGATGTACCAAGAGACCCAGTACTTC. This sequence encodes CASSREGGEMYQETQYF.

This clone was detected a few times. The chain employs TRBV4-1 and TRBJ1-2, with D hard to call. V lost 5 bases and J lost 6, with 16 bases in between. Germline V gene sequence: CDR1 MGHRA, CDR2 YSYEKL. The CDR3 length is 14 residues. CDR3 nucleotide sequence: TGCGCCAGCAGCTCCGGAACGGGATGGGATGGCTACACCTTC. It yields the protein CASSSGTGWDGYTF.

This clone was seen a few times. In DNA, the CDR3 is TGCGCCAGCAGCCAAGCGGCATCCTATGGCTACACCTTC. Translation: CASSQAASYGYTF. The rearrangement joins TRBV4-3 to TRBJ1-2; D call uncertain. Looked up from germline, CDR1 is LGHNA and CDR2 is YSLEER. CDR3 length equals 13 residues. Trimming took off 1 base at V and 4 bases at J, with 7 bases between the two ends.